This entry features one TCR beta chain sequence. These data are taken from a study of blood T cell repertoires in COVID-19. CDR3 length equals 13 residues. CDR1 and CDR2 from the germline V gene are LNHDA and SQIVND (reference sequence). The ends were cut back, 4 bases at V and 7 bases at J, with 10 bases in the middle. Libraries were prepared by immunoSEQ multiplex PCR; TCRdb keeps only in-frame clonotypes and omits some of them. The table records under 300,000 clones, approximately 91% of them present only once. The genes are TRBV19 and TRBJ2-2; D not certain. The sequence derives from a human donor in a cohort exposed to, infected with or recovered from COVID-19 (not recorded which). The donor label of this sample is uncertain. The material sequenced was PBMCs or T cells enriched from blood (not recorded which). CDR3 DNA sequence: TGTGCCAGTAGTACCTCCTCAGGCGGGGAGCTGTTTTTT. This translates into CASSTSSGGELFF.